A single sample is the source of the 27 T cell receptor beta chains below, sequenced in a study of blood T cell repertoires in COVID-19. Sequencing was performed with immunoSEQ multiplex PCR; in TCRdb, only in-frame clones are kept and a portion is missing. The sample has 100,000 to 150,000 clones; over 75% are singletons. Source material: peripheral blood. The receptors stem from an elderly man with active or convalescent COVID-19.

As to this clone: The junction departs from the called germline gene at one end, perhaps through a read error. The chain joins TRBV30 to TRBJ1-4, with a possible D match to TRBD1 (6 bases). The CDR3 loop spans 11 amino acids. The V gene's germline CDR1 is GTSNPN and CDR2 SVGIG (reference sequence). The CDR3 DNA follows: TGTGCCTGGAGTGTTGGGGGGCCGGGGGGTTTT. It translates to CAWSVGGPGGF.

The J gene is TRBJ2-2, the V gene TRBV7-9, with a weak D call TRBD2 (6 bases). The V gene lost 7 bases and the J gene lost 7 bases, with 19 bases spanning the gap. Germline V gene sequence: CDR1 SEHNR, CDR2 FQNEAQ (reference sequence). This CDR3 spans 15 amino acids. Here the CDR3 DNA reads TGTGCCAGCAATCTTCCGGGACGGGGGTTCGGGGAGCTGTTTTTT. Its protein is CASNLPGRGFGELFF.

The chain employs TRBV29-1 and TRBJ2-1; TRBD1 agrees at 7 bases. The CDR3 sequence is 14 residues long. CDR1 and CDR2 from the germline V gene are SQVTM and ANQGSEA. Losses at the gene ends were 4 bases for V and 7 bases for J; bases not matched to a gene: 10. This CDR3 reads CSVGGRGPGNEQFF. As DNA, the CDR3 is TGCAGCGTTGGAGGTAGGGGGCCGGGGAATGAGCAGTTCTTC.

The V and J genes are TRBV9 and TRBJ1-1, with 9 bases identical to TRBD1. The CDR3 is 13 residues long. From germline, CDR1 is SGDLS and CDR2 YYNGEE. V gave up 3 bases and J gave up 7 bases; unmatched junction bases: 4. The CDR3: CASSALDRGEAFF. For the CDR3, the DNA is TGTGCCAGCAGCGCCCTGGACAGGGGTGAAGCTTTCTTT.

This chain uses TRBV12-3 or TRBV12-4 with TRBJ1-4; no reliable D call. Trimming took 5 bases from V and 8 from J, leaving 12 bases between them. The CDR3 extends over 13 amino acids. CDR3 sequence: CASSVGLREKLFF. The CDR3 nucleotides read TGTGCCAGCAGTGTAGGACTGAGGGAAAAACTGTTTTTT.

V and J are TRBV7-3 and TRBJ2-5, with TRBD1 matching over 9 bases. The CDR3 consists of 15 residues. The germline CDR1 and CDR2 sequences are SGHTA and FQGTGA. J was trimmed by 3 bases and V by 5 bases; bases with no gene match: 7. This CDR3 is CASSHTGTGKETQYF. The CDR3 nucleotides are TGTGCCAGCAGCCACACCGGGACAGGGAAAGAGACCCAGTACTTC.

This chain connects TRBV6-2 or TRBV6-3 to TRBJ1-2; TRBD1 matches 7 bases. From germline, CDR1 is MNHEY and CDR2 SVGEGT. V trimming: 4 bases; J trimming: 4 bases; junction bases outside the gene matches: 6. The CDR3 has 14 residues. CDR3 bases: TGTGCCAGCAGTTCTATTACAGGGGCCTATGGCTACACCTTC. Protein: CASSSITGAYGYTF.

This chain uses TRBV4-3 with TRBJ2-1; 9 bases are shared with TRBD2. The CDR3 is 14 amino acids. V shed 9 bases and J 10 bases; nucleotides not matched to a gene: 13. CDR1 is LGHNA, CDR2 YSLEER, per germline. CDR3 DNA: TGCGCCAGTCAACCGGGACTAGCCAGTCAAGAGCAGTTCTTC. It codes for CASQPGLASQEQFF.

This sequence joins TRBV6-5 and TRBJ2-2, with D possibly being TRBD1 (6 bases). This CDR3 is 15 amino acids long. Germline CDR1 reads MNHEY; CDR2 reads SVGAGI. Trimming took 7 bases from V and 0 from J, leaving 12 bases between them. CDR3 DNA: TGTGCCAGCATGTGGGGACACACGAACACCGGGGAGCTGTTTTTT. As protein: CASMWGHTNTGELFF.

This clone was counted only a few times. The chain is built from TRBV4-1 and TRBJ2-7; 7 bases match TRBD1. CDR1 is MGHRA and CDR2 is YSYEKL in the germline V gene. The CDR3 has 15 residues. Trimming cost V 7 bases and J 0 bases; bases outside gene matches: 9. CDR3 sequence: CASTPPGQSSYEQYF. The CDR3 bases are TGCGCCAGCACCCCGCCGGGACAGAGCTCCTACGAGCAGTACTTC.

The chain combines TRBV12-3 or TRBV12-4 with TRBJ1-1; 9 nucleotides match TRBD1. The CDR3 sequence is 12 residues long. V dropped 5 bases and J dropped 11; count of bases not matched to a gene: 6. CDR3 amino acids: CASSGTGKGAFF. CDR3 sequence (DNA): TGTGCCAGCAGTGGGACAGGGAAAGGTGCTTTCTTT.

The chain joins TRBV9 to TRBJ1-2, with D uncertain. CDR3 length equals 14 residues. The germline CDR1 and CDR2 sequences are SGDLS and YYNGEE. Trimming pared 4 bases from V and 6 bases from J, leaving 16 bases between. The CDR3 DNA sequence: TGTGCCAGCAGCCGTTCATCCCGTTCGGATGGCTACACCTTC. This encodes CASSRSSRSDGYTF.

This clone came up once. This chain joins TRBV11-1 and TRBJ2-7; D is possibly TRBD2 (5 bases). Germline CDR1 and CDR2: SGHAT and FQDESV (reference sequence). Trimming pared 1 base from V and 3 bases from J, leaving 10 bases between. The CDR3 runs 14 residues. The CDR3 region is CASSLGGPGYEQYF. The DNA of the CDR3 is TGTGCCAGCAGCTTAGGCGGGCCCGGCTACGAGCAGTACTTC.

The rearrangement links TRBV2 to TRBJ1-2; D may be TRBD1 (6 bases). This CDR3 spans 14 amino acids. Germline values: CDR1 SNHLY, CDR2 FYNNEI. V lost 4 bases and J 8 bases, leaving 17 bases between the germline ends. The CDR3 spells CASSGGRDMEGYTF. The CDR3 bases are TGTGCCAGCAGTGGGGGCCGGGACATGGAAGGCTACACCTTC.

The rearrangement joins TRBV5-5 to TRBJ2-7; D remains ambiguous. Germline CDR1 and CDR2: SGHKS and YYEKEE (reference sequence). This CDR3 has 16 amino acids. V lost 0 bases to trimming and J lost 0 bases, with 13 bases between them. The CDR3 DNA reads TGTGCCAGCAGCTTGGGTGCAGGTGAACACTCCTACGAGCAGTACTTC. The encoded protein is CASSLGAGEHSYEQYF. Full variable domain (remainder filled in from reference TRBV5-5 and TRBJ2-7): DAGVTQSPTHLIKTRGQQVTLRCSPISGHKSVSWYQQVLGQGPQFIFQYYEKEERGRGNFPDRFSARQFPNYSSELNVNALLLGDSALYLCASSLGAGEHSYEQYFGPGTRLTVT.

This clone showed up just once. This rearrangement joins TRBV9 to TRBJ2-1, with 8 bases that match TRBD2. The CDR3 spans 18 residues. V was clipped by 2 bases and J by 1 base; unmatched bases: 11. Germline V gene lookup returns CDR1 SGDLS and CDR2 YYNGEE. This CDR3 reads CASSVREGLAGSYNEQFF. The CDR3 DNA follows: TGTGCCAGCAGCGTCCGCGAAGGCCTAGCGGGTTCCTACAATGAGCAGTTCTTC.

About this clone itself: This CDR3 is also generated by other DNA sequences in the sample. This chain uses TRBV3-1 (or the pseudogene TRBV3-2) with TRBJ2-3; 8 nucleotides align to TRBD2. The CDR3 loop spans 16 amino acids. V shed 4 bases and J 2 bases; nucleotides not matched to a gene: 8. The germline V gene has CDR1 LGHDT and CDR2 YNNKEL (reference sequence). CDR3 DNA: TGTGCCAGCAGCCGACTGGCGGGGGGTCCCACAGATACGCAGTATTTT. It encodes CASSRLAGGPTDTQYF.

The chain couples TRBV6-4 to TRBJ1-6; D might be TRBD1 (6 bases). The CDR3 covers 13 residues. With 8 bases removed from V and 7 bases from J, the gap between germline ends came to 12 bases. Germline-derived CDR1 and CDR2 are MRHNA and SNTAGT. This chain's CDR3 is CASFGQGNSPLHF. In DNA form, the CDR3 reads TGTGCCAGCTTCGGGCAGGGGAATTCACCCCTCCACTTT.

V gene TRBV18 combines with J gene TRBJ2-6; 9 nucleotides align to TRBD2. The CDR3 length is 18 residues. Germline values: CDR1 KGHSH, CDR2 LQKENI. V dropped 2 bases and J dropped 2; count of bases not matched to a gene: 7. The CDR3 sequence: CASSPIPAGGTGANVLTF. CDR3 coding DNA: TGTGCCAGCTCACCAATTCCAGCGGGAGGAACTGGGGCCAACGTCCTGACTTTC.

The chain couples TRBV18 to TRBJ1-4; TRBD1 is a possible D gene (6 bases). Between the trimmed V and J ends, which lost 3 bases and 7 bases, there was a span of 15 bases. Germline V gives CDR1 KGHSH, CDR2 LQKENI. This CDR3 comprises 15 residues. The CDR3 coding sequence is TGTGCCAGCTCACCGTCGACCAGGGGCGCTGAAAAACTGTTTTTT. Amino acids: CASSPSTRGAEKLFF.

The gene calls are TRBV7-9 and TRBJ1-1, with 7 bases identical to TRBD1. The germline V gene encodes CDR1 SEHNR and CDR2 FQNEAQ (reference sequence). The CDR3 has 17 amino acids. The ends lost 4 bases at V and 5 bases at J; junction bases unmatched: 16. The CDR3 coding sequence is TGTGCCAGCAGCTCTGCTCCTTCAGACAGGGCTAGAACTGAAGCTTTCTTT. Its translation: CASSSAPSDRARTEAFF.

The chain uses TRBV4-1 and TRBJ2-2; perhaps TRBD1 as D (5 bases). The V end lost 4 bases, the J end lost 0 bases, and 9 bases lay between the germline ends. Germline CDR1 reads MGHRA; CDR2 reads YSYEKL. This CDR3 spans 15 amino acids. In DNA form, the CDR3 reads TGCGCCAGCAGCCCTTGGACATCGAACACCGGGGAGCTGTTTTTT. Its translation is CASSPWTSNTGELFF.

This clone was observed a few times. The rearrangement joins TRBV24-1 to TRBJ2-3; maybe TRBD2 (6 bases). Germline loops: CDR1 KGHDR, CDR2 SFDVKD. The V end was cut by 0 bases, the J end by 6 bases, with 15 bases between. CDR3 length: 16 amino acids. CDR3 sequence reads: CATSDLRFGGLDTQYF. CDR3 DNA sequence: TGTGCCACCAGTGATTTGCGATTCGGAGGGTTGGATACGCAGTATTTT.

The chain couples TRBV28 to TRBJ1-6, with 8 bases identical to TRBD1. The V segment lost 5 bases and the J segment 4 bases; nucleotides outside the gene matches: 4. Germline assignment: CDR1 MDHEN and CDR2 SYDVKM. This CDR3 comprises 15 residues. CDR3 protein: CASSPRTGYNSPLHF. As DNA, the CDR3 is TGTGCCAGCAGTCCTAGGACAGGGTATAATTCACCCCTCCACTTT.

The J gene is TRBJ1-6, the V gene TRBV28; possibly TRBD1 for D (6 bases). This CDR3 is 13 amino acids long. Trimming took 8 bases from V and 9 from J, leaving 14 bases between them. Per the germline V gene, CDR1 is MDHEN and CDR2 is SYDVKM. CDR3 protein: CASGEGEGSPLHF. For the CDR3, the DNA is TGTGCCAGCGGGGAGGGGGAGGGTTCACCCCTCCACTTT.

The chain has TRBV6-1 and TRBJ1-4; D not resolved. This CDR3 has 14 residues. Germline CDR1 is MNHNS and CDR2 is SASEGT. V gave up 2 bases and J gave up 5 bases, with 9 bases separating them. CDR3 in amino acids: CASSESLANEKLFF. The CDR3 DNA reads TGTGCCAGCAGTGAAAGTCTAGCAAATGAAAAACTGTTTTTT.

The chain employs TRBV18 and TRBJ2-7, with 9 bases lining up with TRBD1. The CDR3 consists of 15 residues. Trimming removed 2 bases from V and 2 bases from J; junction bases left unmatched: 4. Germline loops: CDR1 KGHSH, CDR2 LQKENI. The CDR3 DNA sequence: TGTGCCAGCTCACCAGGGACAGGGCCTACCTACGAGCAGTACTTC. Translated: CASSPGTGPTYEQYF.